The source of this TCR beta chain is a study of shared T cell receptors in the human thymus. The germline gives CDR1 SNHLY, CDR2 FYNNEI. CDR3 length: 14 amino acids. V was shortened by 9 bases and J by 0 bases, with 12 bases between the two germline ends. Libraries were prepared by immunoSEQ multiplex PCR; TCRdb keeps only in-frame clonotypes and omits some of them. Counted here are some 720,000 clones, around 89% occurring once; the ten biggest clones make up approximately 0.011%. This sample also appeared in a second study, on human thymus T cells.

Sequencing was carried out using thymocytes. The sequence was collected from a boy less than two years old with a congenital heart defect. The genes are TRBV2 and TRBJ1-3, with D possibly being TRBD1 (5 bases). The chain's CDR3 is CARRDSSSGNTIYF. CDR3 in DNA: TGTGCCAGACGGGACTCGAGCTCTGGAAACACCATATATTTT.